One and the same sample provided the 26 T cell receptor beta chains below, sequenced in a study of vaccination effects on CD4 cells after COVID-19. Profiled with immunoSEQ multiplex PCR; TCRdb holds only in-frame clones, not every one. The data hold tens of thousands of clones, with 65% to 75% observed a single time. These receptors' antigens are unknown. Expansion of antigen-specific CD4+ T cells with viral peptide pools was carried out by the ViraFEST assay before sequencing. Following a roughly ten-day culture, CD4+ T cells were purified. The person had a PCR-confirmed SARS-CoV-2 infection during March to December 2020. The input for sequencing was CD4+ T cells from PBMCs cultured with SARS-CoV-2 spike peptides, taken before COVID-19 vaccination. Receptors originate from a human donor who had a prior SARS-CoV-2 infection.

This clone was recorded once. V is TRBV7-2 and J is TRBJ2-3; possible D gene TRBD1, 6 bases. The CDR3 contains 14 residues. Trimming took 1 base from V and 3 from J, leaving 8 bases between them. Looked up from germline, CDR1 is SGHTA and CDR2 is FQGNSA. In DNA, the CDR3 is TGTGCCAGCAGCTTAGTCCAGGGGACAGATACGCAGTATTTT. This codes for CASSLVQGTDTQYF. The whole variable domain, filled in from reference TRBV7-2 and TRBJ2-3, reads GAGVSQSPSNKVTEKGKDVELRCDPISGHTALYWYRQSLGQGLEFLIYFQGNSAPDKSGLPSDRFSAERTGGSVSTLTIQRTQQEDSAVYLCASSLVQGTDTQYFGPGTRLTVL.

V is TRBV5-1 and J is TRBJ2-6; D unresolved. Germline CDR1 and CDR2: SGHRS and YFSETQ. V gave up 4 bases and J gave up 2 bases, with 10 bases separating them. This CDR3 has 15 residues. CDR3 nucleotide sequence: TGCGCCAGCAGCCAACCTAGTCCTGGGGCCAACGTCCTGACTTTC. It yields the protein CASSQPSPGANVLTF.

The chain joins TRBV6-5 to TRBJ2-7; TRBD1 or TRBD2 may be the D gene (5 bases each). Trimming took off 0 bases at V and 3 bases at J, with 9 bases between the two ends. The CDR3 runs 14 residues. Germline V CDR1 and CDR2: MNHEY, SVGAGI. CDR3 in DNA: TGTGCCAGCAGTTACTCGGGACGGAACTACGAGCAGTACTTC. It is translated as CASSYSGRNYEQYF.

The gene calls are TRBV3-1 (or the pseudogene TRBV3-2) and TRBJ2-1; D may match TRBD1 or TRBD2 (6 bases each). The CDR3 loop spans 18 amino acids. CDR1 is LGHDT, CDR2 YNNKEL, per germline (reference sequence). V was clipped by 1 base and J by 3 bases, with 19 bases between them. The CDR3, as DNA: TGTGCCAGCAGCCAAGGGAGTGGGGGGCAGGGTCACTACAATGAGCAGTTCTTC. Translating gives CASSQGSGGQGHYNEQFF.

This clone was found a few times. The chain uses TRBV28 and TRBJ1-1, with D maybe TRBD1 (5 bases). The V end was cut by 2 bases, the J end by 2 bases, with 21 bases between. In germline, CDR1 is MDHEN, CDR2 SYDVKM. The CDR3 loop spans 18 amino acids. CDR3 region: CASSLKGLGDSFNTEAFF. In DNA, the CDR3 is TGTGCCAGCAGTTTAAAGGGGCTCGGGGACTCCTTTAACACTGAAGCTTTCTTT.

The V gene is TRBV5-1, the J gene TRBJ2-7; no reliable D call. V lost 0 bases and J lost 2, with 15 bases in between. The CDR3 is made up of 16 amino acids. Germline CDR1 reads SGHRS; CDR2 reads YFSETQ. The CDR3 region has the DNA TGCGCCAGCAGCTTGGGTTTTCAACGGAAAACCTACGAGCAGTACTTC. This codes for CASSLGFQRKTYEQYF.

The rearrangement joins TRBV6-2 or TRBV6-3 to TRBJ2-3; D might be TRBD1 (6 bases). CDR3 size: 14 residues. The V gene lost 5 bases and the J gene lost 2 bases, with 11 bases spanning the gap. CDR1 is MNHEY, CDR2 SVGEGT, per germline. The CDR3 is CASSTGTFTDTQYF. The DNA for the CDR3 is TGTGCCAGCAGTACAGGGACATTCACAGATACGCAGTATTTT.

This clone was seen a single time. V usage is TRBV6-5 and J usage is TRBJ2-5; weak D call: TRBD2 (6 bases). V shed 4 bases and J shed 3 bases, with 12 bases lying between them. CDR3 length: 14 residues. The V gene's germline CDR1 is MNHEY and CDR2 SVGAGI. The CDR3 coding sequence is TGTGCCAGCAGTTTTCCCGGGGGTGAAGAGACCCAGTACTTC. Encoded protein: CASSFPGGEETQYF.

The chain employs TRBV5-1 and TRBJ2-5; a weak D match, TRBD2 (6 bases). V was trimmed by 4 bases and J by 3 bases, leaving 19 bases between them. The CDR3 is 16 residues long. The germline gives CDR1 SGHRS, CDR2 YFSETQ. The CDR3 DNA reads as TGCGCCAGCAGCCTGCCGGGACTGAGGGATAAAGAGACCCAGTACTTC. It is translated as CASSLPGLRDKETQYF. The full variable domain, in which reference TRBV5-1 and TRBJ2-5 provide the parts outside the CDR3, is KAGVTQTPRYLIKTRGQQVTLSCSPISGHRSVSWYQQTPGQGLQFLFEYFSETQRNKGNFPGRFSGRQFSNSRSEMNVSTLELGDSALYLCASSLPGLRDKETQYFGPGTRLLVL.

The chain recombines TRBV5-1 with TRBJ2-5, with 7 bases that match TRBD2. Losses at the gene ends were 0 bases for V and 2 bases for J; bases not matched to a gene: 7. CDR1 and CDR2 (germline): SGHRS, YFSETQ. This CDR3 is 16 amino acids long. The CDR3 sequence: CASSLALASGQETQYF. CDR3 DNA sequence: TGCGCCAGCAGCTTGGCCCTCGCTAGCGGACAAGAGACCCAGTACTTC.

The CDR3 loop is CASSPLAYTDTQYF. The CDR3 DNA follows: TGTGCCAGCAGCCCACTTGCGTACACAGATACGCAGTATTTT. The chain links TRBV9 to TRBJ2-3; D is unclear. The CDR3 sequence is 14 residues long. The ends were cut back, 4 bases at V and 2 bases at J, with 11 bases in the middle. Germline assignment: CDR1 SGDLS and CDR2 YYNGEE.

CDR3 residues: CASSQVGGRDSGRLNEQFF. The CDR3 nucleotides read TGTGCCAGCAGCCAAGTCGGGGGGCGTGATAGCGGGAGGCTCAATGAGCAGTTCTTC. The chain links TRBV3-1 (or the pseudogene TRBV3-2) to TRBJ2-1; 10 bases match TRBD2. The CDR3 runs to 19 residues. Losses at the gene ends were 1 base for V and 6 bases for J; bases not matched to a gene: 15. CDR1 LGHDT and CDR2 YNNKEL come from the germline V gene (reference sequence).

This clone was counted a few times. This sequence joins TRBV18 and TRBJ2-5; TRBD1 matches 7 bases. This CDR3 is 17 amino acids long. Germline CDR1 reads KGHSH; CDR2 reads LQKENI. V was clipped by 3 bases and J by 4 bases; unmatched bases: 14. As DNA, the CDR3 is TGTGCCAGCTCACCCCAACCGACAGGGTCAGGGGGAGAGACCCAGTACTTC. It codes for CASSPQPTGSGGETQYF.

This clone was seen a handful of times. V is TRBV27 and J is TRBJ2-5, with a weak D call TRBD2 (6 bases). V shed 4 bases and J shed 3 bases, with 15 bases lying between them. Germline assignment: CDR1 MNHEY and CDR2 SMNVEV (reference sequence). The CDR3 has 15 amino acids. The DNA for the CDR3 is TGTGCCAGCAGTTCGGCCGGGCGGGGAAAAGAGACCCAGTACTTC. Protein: CASSSAGRGKETQYF.

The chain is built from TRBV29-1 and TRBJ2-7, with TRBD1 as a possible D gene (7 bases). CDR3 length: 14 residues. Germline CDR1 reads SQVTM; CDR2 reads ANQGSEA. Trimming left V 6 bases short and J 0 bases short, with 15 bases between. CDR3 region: CSVQEGQFSYEQYF. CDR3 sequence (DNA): TGCAGCGTCCAGGAGGGACAGTTCTCCTACGAGCAGTACTTC.

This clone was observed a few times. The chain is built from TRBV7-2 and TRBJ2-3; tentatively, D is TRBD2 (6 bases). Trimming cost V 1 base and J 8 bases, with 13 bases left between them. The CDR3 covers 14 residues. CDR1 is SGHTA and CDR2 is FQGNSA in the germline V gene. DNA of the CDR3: TGTGCCAGCAGCTTAGAGGGCGGGGCCCCTACGCAGTATTTT. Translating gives CASSLEGGAPTQYF.

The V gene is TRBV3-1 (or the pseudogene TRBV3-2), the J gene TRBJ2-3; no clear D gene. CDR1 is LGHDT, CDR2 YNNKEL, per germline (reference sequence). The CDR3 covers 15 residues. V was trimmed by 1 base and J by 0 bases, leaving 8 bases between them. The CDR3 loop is CASSQVLFSTDTQYF. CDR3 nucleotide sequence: TGTGCCAGCAGCCAAGTATTATTTAGCACAGATACGCAGTATTTT.

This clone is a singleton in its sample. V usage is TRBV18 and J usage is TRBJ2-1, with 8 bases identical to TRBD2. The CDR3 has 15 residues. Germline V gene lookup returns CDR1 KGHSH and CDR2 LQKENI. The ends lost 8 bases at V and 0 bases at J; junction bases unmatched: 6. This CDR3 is CASLERGFSYNEQFF. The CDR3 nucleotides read TGTGCCAGCCTGGAGCGGGGGTTCTCCTACAATGAGCAGTTCTTC.

In DNA, the CDR3 is TGCGCCAGCAGCGCCAGAGACTCCTACAATGAGCAGTTCTTC. It codes for CASSARDSYNEQFF. The chain recombines TRBV5-1 with TRBJ2-1; D call uncertain. The length of the CDR3 is 14 residues. The V end was cut by 4 bases, the J end by 0 bases, with 8 bases between. Germline assignment: CDR1 SGHRS and CDR2 YFSETQ. The variable domain in full, with the rest retrieved from reference TRBV5-1 and TRBJ2-1, is KAGVTQTPRYLIKTRGQQVTLSCSPISGHRSVSWYQQTPGQGLQFLFEYFSETQRNKGNFPGRFSGRQFSNSRSEMNVSTLELGDSALYLCASSARDSYNEQFFGPGTRLTVL.

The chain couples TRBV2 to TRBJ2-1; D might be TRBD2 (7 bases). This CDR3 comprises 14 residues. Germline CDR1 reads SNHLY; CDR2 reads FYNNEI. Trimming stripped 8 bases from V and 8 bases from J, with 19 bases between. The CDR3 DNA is TGTGCCAGCGCCGGGGGGCGCATGAACGATGAGCAGTTCTTC. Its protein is CASAGGRMNDEQFF.

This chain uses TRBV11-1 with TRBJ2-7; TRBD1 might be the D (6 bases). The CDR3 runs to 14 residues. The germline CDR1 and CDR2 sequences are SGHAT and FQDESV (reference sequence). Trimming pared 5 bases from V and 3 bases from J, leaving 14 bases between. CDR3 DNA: TGTGCCAGCAGCCCCGAATCGGACAGCTACGAGCAGTACTTC. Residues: CASSPESDSYEQYF.

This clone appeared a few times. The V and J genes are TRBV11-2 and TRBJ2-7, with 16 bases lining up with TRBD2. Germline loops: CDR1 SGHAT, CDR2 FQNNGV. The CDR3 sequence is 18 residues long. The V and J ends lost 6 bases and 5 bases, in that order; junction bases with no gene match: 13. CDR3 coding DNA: TGTGCCAGCAGTCTCCCGGGACTAGCGGGGGGGCTAAGGCACGAGCAGTACTTC. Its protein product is CASSLPGLAGGLRHEQYF.

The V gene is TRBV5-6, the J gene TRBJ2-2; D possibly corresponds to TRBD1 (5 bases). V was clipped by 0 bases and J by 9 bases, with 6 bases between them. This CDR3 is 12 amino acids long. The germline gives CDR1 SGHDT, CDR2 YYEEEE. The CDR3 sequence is CASSLGQWELFF. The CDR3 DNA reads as TGTGCCAGCAGCTTGGGACAGTGGGAGCTGTTTTTT.

CDR3 sequence reads: CASSQGETQYF. CDR3 DNA: TGTGCCAGCAGTCAAGGGGAGACCCAGTACTTC. This chain links TRBV12-3 or TRBV12-4 with TRBJ2-5; D gene ambiguous. The CDR3 runs to 11 residues. V dropped 5 bases and J dropped 5 bases, with 6 bases sitting between them.

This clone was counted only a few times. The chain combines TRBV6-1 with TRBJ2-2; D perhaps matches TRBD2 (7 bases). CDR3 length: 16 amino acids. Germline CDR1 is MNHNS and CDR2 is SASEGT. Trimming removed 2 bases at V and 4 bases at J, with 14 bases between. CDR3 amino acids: CASSEYGGGGTGELFF. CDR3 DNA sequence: TGTGCCAGCAGTGAATATGGGGGAGGGGGCACCGGGGAGCTGTTTTTT.

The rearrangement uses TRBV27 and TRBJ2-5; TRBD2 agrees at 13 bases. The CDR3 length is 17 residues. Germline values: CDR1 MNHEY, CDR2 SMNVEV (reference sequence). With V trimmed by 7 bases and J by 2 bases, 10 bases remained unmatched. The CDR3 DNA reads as TGTGCCAGCACCTCGGGGCGACTAGCGGGAGGACAAGAGACCCAGTACTTC. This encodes CASTSGRLAGGQETQYF.